Each of the 27 T cell receptor beta chains below was sequenced from the same sample in a study of shared clonotypes between healthy human individuals. TCRdb keeps only in-frame clones here, not all; method: immunoSEQ multiplex PCR. The sample contains about 1 million clones, about 75% of which appear only once. Material for sequencing was memory CD4+ T cells sorted from blood. Subset: CD45RA-negative fraction. The receptors shown here come from a man aged 18 to 30 in good health.

The chain couples TRBV5-1 to TRBJ1-2; 7 bases are shared with TRBD1. This CDR3 is built from 16 residues. The ends lost 4 bases at V and 3 bases at J; junction bases unmatched: 12. Germline loops: CDR1 SGHRS, CDR2 YFSETQ. The CDR3, as DNA: TGCGCCAGCAGCCCCCACCAGGGGGGAAAAGACTATGGCTACACCTTC. Protein sequence: CASSPHQGGKDYGYTF. Filled out from reference TRBV5-1 and TRBJ1-2, the complete variable domain reads KAGVTQTPRYLIKTRGQQVTLSCSPISGHRSVSWYQQTPGQGLQFLFEYFSETQRNKGNFPGRFSGRQFSNSRSEMNVSTLELGDSALYLCASSPHQGGKDYGYTFGSGTRLTVV.

The chain employs TRBV2 and TRBJ1-5; perhaps TRBD1 as D (6 bases). This CDR3 comprises 13 residues. Per germline, CDR1 SNHLY and CDR2 FYNNEI. V was trimmed by 6 bases and J by 6 bases, leaving 12 bases between them. The CDR3 DNA is TGTGCCAGCAGGAGGGGGGGCGTTCAGCCCCAGCATTTT. Its protein is CASRRGGVQPQHF.

The CDR3 region is CASKAGGATYEQYF. The CDR3 nucleotides are TGTGCCAGCAAAGCGGGGGGCGCTACCTACGAGCAGTACTTC. The rearrangement links TRBV28 to TRBJ2-5; 9 nucleotides match TRBD2. TRBJ2-7 matches the DNA end more closely, so the J call is doubtful. The CDR3 spans 14 residues. Germline V gene sequence: CDR1 MDHEN, CDR2 SYDVKM.

The J gene is TRBJ2-1, the V gene TRBV12-5; D may be TRBD1 or TRBD2 (5 bases each). The CDR3 has 12 amino acids. The germline V and J ends were trimmed by 1 base and 9 bases, with 7 bases remaining between them. Germline V gene lookup returns CDR1 LGHNT and CDR2 FRNRAP. The CDR3 DNA sequence: TGTGCTAGTGGTTTGGCCGGGACTGAGCAGTTCTTC. Protein sequence: CASGLAGTEQFF. The variable domain in full, completed from reference TRBV12-5 and TRBJ2-1, reads DARVTQTPRHKVTEMGQEVTMRCQPILGHNTVFWYRQTMMQGLELLAYFRNRAPLDDSGMPKDRFSAEMPDATLATLKIQPSEPRDSAVYFCASGLAGTEQFFGPGTRLTVL.

Many counts were recorded for this clone. The chain combines TRBV7-2 with TRBJ2-2; possibly TRBD1 for D (5 bases). Germline V gives CDR1 SGHTA, CDR2 FQGNSA. Trimming removed 5 bases at V and 6 bases at J, with 22 bases between. CDR3 length: 17 residues. The CDR3 nucleotides are TGTGCCAGCAGCAAAGATACGTTTAGGGGTTGGGCCGGGGAGCTGTTTTTT. Its protein product is CASSKDTFRGWAGELFF. Looking up the rest from reference TRBV7-2 and TRBJ2-2 gives the full variable domain: GAGVSQSPSNKVTEKGKDVELRCDPISGHTALYWYRQSLGQGLEFLIYFQGNSAPDKSGLPSDRFSAERTGGSVSTLTIQRTQQEDSAVYLCASSKDTFRGWAGELFFGEGSRLTVL.

The chain is built from TRBV2 and TRBJ1-2, with 7 bases lining up with TRBD1. This CDR3 has 13 residues. Looked up from germline, CDR1 is SNHLY and CDR2 is FYNNEI. The ends lost 6 bases at V and 8 bases at J; junction bases unmatched: 9. Here the CDR3 DNA reads TGTGCCAGCAGCACAGAAACAGGGGTCGGCTACACCTTC. This encodes CASSTETGVGYTF.

V gene TRBV6-1 combines with J gene TRBJ1-2; no firm D call. Germline CDR1 and CDR2: MNHNS and SASEGT. The CDR3 runs 15 residues. Trimming took off 2 bases at V and 0 bases at J, with 10 bases between the two ends. The CDR3 DNA sequence: TGTGCCAGCAGTGAATTCGGCAGAACTAACTATGGCTACACCTTC. As protein: CASSEFGRTNYGYTF.

CDR3 region: CASSSGAYSGNTIYF. The CDR3 DNA follows: TGTGCCAGCAGCTCCGGGGCCTACTCTGGAAACACCATATATTTT. The chain uses TRBV5-4 and TRBJ1-3, with D perhaps TRBD1 (5 bases). This CDR3 has 15 amino acids. The V and J ends lost 3 bases and 0 bases respectively, with 10 bases between them. Germline lookup yields CDR1 SGHNT and CDR2 YYREEE (reference sequence).

This clone was picked up a small number of times. This chain connects TRBV28 to TRBJ1-5, with TRBD1 matching over 9 bases. This CDR3 region has 16 residues. Per the germline V gene, CDR1 is MDHEN and CDR2 is SYDVKM. Germline trimming cut 3 bases from V and 4 bases from J; bases unmatched to any gene: 7. The CDR3 is CASSLAQDRGNQPQHF. The CDR3 DNA reads as TGTGCCAGCAGTTTGGCCCAGGACAGGGGTAATCAGCCCCAGCATTTT. The full variable domain, completed using reference TRBV28 and TRBJ1-5, is DVKVTQSSRYLVKRTGEKVFLECVQDMDHENMFWYRQDPGLGLRLIYFSYDVKMKEKGDIPEGYSVSREKKERFSLILESASTNQTSMYLCASSLAQDRGNQPQHFGDGTRLSIL.

J is TRBJ2-3 and V is TRBV6-6; D might be TRBD1 (6 bases). The CDR3 covers 15 residues. CDR1 is MNHNY and CDR2 is SVGAGI in the germline V gene (reference sequence). Trimming cost V 5 bases and J 3 bases, with 15 bases left between them. DNA for the CDR3: TGTGCCAGCAGTGTGTTGGGACAAAAGACAGATACGCAGTATTTT. Its translation is CASSVLGQKTDTQYF.

Note on this clone: At the DNA level, this CDR3 is encoded by other sequences in the same sample as well. The rearrangement joins TRBV4-3 to TRBJ2-2, with TRBD2 identical over 7 bases. Germline values: CDR1 LGHNA, CDR2 YSLEER. The CDR3 sequence is 16 residues long. J was trimmed by 4 bases and V by 1 base; bases with no gene match: 6. The DNA for the CDR3 is TGCGCCAGCAGCCAAGGTGCGGGGGTGGTCACCGGGGAGCTGTTTTTT. Translation gives CASSQGAGVVTGELFF.

The chain couples TRBV7-9 to TRBJ1-5; no firm D call. This CDR3 comprises 16 residues. Trimming removed 5 bases from V and 0 bases from J, with 14 bases in between. Looked up from germline, CDR1 is SEHNR and CDR2 is FQNEAQ (reference sequence). CDR3 sequence (DNA): TGTGCCAGCAGCGCGGGAGGGTCAAATAGCAATCAGCCCCAGCATTTT. Its translation is CASSAGGSNSNQPQHF.

A single count supports this clone. The chain combines TRBV30 with TRBJ2-7; D gene uncertain. There are 12 residues in the CDR3. Per germline, CDR1 GTSNPN and CDR2 SVGIG (reference sequence). V lost 2 bases and J lost 7, with 12 bases in between. The CDR3 is CAWSPPHGEQYF. DNA of the CDR3: TGTGCCTGGAGTCCTCCCCACGGAGAGCAGTACTTC.

This chain connects TRBV5-1 to TRBJ2-1, with TRBD2 identical over 8 bases. The ends lost 2 bases at V and 9 bases at J; junction bases unmatched: 7. The CDR3 is 14 residues long. Germline CDR1 SGHRS, CDR2 YFSETQ. Here the CDR3 reads CASSFAGLAGEQFF. The CDR3 DNA reads TGCGCCAGCAGCTTCGCAGGACTAGCAGGTGAGCAGTTCTTC. Full variable domain (remainder filled in from reference TRBV5-1 and TRBJ2-1): KAGVTQTPRYLIKTRGQQVTLSCSPISGHRSVSWYQQTPGQGLQFLFEYFSETQRNKGNFPGRFSGRQFSNSRSEMNVSTLELGDSALYLCASSFAGLAGEQFFGPGTRLTVL.

This clone was found once. The chain carries TRBV13 and TRBJ2-7, with 7 bases fitting TRBD2. V gave up 5 bases and J gave up 0 bases; unmatched junction bases: 7. The CDR3 covers 15 residues. Germline values: CDR1 PRHDT, CDR2 FYEKMQ (reference sequence). CDR3 DNA sequence: TGTGCCAGCAGCCCCTCGGGGAGGGGCTCCTACGAGCAGTACTTC. Protein sequence: CASSPSGRGSYEQYF.

The rearrangement links TRBV7-2 to TRBJ2-5, with unresolved D. In germline, CDR1 is SGHTA, CDR2 FQGNSA. This CDR3 spans 11 amino acids. Trimming left V 3 bases short and J 7 bases short, with 6 bases between. The CDR3 coding sequence is TGTGCCAGCAGCTTTAATCGGACCCAGTACTTC. Its translation: CASSFNRTQYF.

The J gene is TRBJ2-7, the V gene TRBV7-8; D unclear. The length of the CDR3 is 12 residues. Germline CDR1 SGHVS, CDR2 FQNEAQ. The V end was cut by 3 bases, the J end by 3 bases, with 6 bases between. The CDR3 DNA reads TGTGCCAGCAGCTTCTCCGGCTACGAGCAGTACTTC. Translating it yields CASSFSGYEQYF.

This clone appeared a few times. The sample contains more than one DNA sequence encoding this CDR3. CDR3 nucleotide sequence: TGTGCCAGCAGCTTAGGAGCTAATGAAAAACTGTTTTTT. Translated: CASSLGANEKLFF. The V and J genes are TRBV7-2 and TRBJ1-4; unclear D gene. There are 13 residues in the CDR3. Germline V gene data show CDR1 as SGHTA and CDR2 as FQGNSA. V lost 1 base to trimming and J lost 3 bases, with 3 bases between them.

This clone has a single count. The chain uses TRBV4-2 and TRBJ2-7, with TRBD2 matching over 8 bases. This CDR3 has 16 amino acids. Germline V CDR1 and CDR2: LGHNA, YNFKEQ. V was pared by 0 bases and J by 4 bases, with 8 bases of the junction left unmatched. The CDR3 sequence is CASSQDGAGGLYEQYF. The CDR3 nucleotides read TGTGCCAGCAGCCAAGATGGGGCGGGGGGCCTTTACGAGCAGTACTTC.

In its sample, this clone was seen a few times. V is TRBV18 and J is TRBJ1-4; 8 bases align to TRBD1. Germline CDR1 and CDR2: KGHSH and LQKENI. CDR3 length: 16 residues. V shed 0 bases, J shed 0 bases, and the junction held 0 bases outside the gene matches. CDR3 in amino acids: CASSPPGQATNEKLFF. CDR3 bases: TGTGCCAGCTCACCACCGGGACAGGCAACTAATGAAAAACTGTTTTTT.

The chain employs TRBV18 and TRBJ1-4, with D perhaps TRBD1 (6 bases). Germline-derived CDR1 and CDR2 are KGHSH and LQKENI. V lost 3 bases and J 3 bases, leaving 14 bases between the germline ends. The CDR3 runs 16 residues. CDR3 region: CASSPTGLLANEKLFF. The CDR3 DNA follows: TGTGCCAGCTCACCCACAGGGTTGCTCGCTAATGAAAAACTGTTTTTT.

This clone was seen more than once but under ten times. The chain combines TRBV2 with TRBJ2-1; D ambiguous. Germline lookup yields CDR1 SNHLY and CDR2 FYNNEI. This CDR3 comprises 11 residues. Trimming took 6 bases from V and 8 from J, leaving 8 bases between them. Here the CDR3 reads CASSYDYEQFF. The DNA for the CDR3 is TGTGCCAGCAGCTATGACTATGAGCAGTTCTTC.

For this clone: Other DNA sequences in this sample translate to the same CDR3. This chain links TRBV18 with TRBJ2-5; D gene uncertain. The V end lost 6 bases, the J end lost 5 bases, and 7 bases lay between the germline ends. The CDR3 contains 11 residues. Germline V gene data show CDR1 as KGHSH and CDR2 as LQKENI. The CDR3 DNA is TGTGCCAGCTCTCCGAGGGAGACCCAGTACTTC. It encodes CASSPRETQYF.

The V and J genes are TRBV4-1 and TRBJ2-5; D is possibly TRBD1 or TRBD2 (7 bases each). From germline, CDR1 is MGHRA and CDR2 YSYEKL. The V end lost 1 base, the J end lost 5 bases, and 14 bases lay between the germline ends. The CDR3 runs to 15 residues. Written as DNA, the CDR3 is TGCGCCAGCAGCCAAGTGGCCAGGGGGGGGGAGACCCAGTACTTC. It encodes CASSQVARGGETQYF.

The table lists this clone with a count of one. The CDR3 protein is CASSKGELAGASHEQYF. The DNA for the CDR3 is TGTGCCAGCAGCAAGGGCGAACTAGCGGGAGCATCGCACGAGCAGTACTTC. This rearrangement joins TRBV21-1 to TRBJ2-7; the table calls TRBD2, which could not be checked here. TRBV21-1 corresponds to a pseudogene. The CDR3 contains 17 residues.

The chain employs TRBV7-9 and TRBJ1-1; weak D call: TRBD1 (5 bases). The CDR3 has 13 residues. CDR1 is SEHNR and CDR2 is FQNEAQ in the germline V gene (reference sequence). The V end was cut by 5 bases, the J end by 4 bases, with 11 bases between. Here the CDR3 DNA reads TGTGCCAGCAGCCCAAGACAGTCCACTGAAGCTTTCTTT. This translates into CASSPRQSTEAFF.

CDR3 sequence (DNA): TGTGCCACCGGAGTAGACAGGGGATTGTACAATGAGCAGTTCTTC. It specifies CATGVDRGLYNEQFF. The chain combines TRBV15 with TRBJ2-1; 8 positions agree with TRBD1. V shed 8 bases, J shed 4 bases, and the junction held 10 bases outside the gene matches. The germline CDR1 and CDR2 sequences are LNHNV and YYDKDF (reference sequence). The CDR3 spans 15 residues.